This T cell receptor (beta chain) was recorded in a study of OX40 agonist ivuxolimab in advanced cancers. Study context: Patients were dosed with the agonistic anti-OX40 (CD134) antibody ivuxolimab. Those treated in dose escalation had hepatocellular carcinoma, melanoma, renal cell cancer or head and neck cancer.

Sequenced by immunoSEQ multiplex PCR; TCRdb stores in-frame clones only, minus some. Counted here are some 73,000 clones, about nine tenths occurring once; the ten biggest clones make up 0.4% to 0.65%. V shed 0 bases and J shed 5 bases, with 13 bases lying between them. The germline gives CDR1 LNHNV, CDR2 YYDKDF (reference sequence). This CDR3 has 15 amino acids. The receptor's source is an adult with an advanced solid tumor such as melanoma, head and neck, liver or kidney cancer. The chain joins TRBV15 to TRBJ2-5; D possibly corresponds to TRBD2 (5 bases). The sample in question was CD4+ or CD8+ T cells sorted from blood, obtained in a trial of the OX40 agonist ivuxolimab. The CDR3 is CATSRDTGLEETQYF. The CDR3 coding sequence is TGTGCCACCAGCAGAGATACTGGACTTGAGGAGACCCAGTACTTC. Looking up the rest from reference TRBV15 and TRBJ2-5 gives the full variable domain: DAMVIQNPRYQVTQFGKPVTLSCSQTLNHNVMYWYQQKSSQAPKLLFHYYDKDFNNEADTPDNFQSRRPNTSFCFLDIRSPGLGDTAMYLCATSRDTGLEETQYFGPGTRLLVL.